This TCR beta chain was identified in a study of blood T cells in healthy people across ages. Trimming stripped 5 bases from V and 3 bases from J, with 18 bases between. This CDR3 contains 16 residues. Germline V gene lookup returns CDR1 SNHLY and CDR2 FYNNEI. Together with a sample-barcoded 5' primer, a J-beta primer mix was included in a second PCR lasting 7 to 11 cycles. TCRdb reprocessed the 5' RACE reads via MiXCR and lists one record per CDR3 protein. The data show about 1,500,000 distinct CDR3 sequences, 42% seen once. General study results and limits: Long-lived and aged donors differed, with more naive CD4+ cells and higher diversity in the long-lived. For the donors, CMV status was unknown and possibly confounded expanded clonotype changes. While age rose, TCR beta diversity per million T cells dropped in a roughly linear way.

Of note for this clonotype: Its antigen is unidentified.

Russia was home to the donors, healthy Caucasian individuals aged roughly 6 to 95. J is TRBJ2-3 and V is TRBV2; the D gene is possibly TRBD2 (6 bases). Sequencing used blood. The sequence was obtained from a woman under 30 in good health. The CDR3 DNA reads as TGTGCCAGCAGTCCCCCGGACGGGGGTGGAACAGATACGCAGTATTTT. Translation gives CASSPPDGGGTDTQYF.